The T cell receptor (beta chain) under discussion was sequenced for a study of blood T cell repertoires in COVID-19. Study background: Spain, Italy and the United States supplied samples that represented acute and convalescent COVID-19. The cDNA or gDNA used as material had been derived from T cells, B-cell-depleted T cells, or PBMCs.

CDR1 and CDR2 from the germline V gene are SGHRS and YFSETQ. Trimming took 4 bases from V and 6 from J; bases not matched to a gene: 4. The CDR3 covers 16 residues. Some clones are missing from TCRdb's copy, which holds only in-frame ones; the method was immunoSEQ multiplex PCR. The sample lists roughly 100,000 clones; roughly four fifths were seen once. The specimen was peripheral blood. The sequence came from a woman in her 70s with acute or convalescent COVID-19. The chain has TRBV5-1 and TRBJ2-2; the match to TRBD2 covers 15 bases. CDR3 bases: TGCGCCAGCAGCCCCCGGACTAGCGGGGGGGCCGGGGAGCTGTTTTTT. It encodes CASSPRTSGGAGELFF.